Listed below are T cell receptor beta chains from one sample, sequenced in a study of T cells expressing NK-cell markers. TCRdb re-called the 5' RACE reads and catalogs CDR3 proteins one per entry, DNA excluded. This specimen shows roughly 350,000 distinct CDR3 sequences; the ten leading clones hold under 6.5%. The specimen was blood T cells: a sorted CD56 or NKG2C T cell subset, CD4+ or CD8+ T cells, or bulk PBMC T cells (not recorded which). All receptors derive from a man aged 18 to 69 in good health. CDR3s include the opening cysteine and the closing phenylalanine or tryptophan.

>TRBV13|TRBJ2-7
CASSLESPSGAYEQYF
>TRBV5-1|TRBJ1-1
CASSLVTISNTEAFF
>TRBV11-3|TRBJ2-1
CASSPLAGAGYNEQFF
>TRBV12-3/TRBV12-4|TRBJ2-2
CASSPPRVQANTGELFF
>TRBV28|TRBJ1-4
CASSLSRRTNEKLFF
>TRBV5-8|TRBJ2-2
CASSRGRAMHGELFF
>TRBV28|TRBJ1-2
CASSIGTGQGDGYTF
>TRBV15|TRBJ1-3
CATSRDGQSSGNTIYF
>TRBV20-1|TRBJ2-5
CSAPRTGTQETQYF
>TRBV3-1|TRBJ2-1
CASSQGGRGRYNEQFF
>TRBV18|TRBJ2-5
CASSPRDSFKETQYF
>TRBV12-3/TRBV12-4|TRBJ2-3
CASSMGTSGGQSSTDTQYF
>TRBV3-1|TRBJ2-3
CASSQGGRKSTDTQYF
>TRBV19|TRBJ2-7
CASSISPDRAYYEQYF
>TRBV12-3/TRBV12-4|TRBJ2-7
CASSLEQAGSSYEQYF
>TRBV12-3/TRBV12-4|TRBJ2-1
CASSPTPYHNEQFF
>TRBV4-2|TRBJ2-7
CASSQVGAGASYEQYF
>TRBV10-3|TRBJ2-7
CAISESDSPSYEQYF
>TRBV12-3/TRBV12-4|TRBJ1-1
CASSLLKTRLGTEAFF
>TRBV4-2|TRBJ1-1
CASSPGHYSNTEAFF
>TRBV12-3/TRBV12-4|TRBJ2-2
CASSPRTGGHTGELFF
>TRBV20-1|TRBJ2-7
CSAPAKRWEQYF
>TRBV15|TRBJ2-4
CATSSLATIAKNIQYF
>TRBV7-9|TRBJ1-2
CASSRGGTGITNYGYTF
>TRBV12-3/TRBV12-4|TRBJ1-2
CASSLTRAINYGYTF
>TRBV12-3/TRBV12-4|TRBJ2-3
CASKLAGGDTDTQYF
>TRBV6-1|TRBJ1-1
CASSERGRNMNTEAFF
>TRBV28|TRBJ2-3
CASSTDRGTQYF
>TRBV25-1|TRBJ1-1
CASSPRGRLNTEAFF
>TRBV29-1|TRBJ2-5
CSVKLWGWETQYF
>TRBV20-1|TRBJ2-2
CSATRLAGDRNTGELFF
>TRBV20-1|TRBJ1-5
CSAGLAPSNQPQHF
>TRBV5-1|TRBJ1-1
CASSAGWGTGASNTEAFF
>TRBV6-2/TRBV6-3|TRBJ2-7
CASNYQPYYEQYF
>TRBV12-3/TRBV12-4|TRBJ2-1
CASRVGQETYNEQFF
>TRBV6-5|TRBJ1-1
CASARDRYEAFF
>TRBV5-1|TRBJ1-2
CASSLNTALDYTF
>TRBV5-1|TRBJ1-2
CASSPDRAQYGYTF
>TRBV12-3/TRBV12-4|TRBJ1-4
CASMNRPQNEKLFF
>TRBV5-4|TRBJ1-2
CASSLPLGGSYGYTF
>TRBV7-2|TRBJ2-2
CASSGRRVLPGELFF
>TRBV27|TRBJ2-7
CASSLQYGGPYEQYF
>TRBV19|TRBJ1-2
CASSHTRRAGMYGYTF
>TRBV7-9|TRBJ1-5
CASSSTGLSNQPQHF
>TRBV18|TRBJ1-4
CASSPLTGTNEKLFF
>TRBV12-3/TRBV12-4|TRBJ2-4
CASSPQVGGNIQYF
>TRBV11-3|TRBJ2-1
CASSLGKTGGSNNEQFF
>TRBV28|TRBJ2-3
CGIASTDTQYF
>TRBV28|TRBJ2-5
CASLKTQGGFETQYF
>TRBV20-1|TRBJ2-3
CSAFIRGLTDTQYF
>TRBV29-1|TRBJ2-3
CSVRQGKDTQYF
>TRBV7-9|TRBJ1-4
CASSRASVGEKLFF
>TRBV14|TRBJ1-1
CASSQVLTANTEAFF
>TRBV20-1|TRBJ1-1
CSADRVGTEAFF
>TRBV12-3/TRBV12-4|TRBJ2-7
CASSPSWIGAEQYF
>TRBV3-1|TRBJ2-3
CASSQGLGTPDTQYF
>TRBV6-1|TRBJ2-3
CASRGGNDGAPYF
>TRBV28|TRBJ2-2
CASTSWSDAHTGELFF
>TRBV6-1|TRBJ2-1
CASSVAGAFYNEQFF